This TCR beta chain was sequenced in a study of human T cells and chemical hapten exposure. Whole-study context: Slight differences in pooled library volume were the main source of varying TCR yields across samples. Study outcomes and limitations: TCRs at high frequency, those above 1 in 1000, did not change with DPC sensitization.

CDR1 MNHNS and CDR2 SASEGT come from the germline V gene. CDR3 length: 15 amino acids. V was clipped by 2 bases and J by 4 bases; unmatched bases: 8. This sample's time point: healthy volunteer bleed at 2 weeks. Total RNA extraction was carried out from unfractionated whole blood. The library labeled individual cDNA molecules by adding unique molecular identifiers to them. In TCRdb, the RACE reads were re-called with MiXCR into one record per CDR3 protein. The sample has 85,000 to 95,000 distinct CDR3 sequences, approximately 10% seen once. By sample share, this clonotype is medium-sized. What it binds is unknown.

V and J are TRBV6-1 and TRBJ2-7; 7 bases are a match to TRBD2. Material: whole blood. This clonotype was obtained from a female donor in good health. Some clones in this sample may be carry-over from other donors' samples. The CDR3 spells CASSERGAGSYEQYF. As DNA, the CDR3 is TGTGCCAGCAGTGAACGCGGAGCGGGGAGTTACGAGCAGTACTTC.